The rows below give T cell receptor beta chains drawn from one sample of a study of T cells in Graves' hyperthyroidism and ophthalmopathy. One entry per CDR3 protein, called by TCRdb with MiXCR from the multiplex PCR reads. The top ten hold more than 3% of the sample, which has roughly 650,000 distinct CDR3 sequences, around 15% seen once. Sequencing was done on a sample of blood. Receptors originate from a woman between 35 and 50 years old with Graves' ophthalmopathy. Each CDR3 is given with its conserved first and last residue. The order of the fields is V gene, D gene, CDR3 length, clone size, J gene, CDR3 DNA, CDR3 protein. The D gene is left open where the match is weak. A clone size is listed for some rows: how often the clone was seen (once, few, many), or a class if it is expanded.

V: TRBV30
D: TRBD1
length: 14
size: few
J: TRBJ2-3
DNA: TGTGCCTGGAGGAAGAGGGGGCGCACAGATACGCAGTATTTT
CDR3: CAWRKRGRTDTQYF

V: TRBV29-1
D: -
length: 13
size: many
J: TRBJ2-7
DNA: TGCAGTGCATCGGGAACCGTCTCCTACGAGCAGTACTTC
CDR3: CSASGTVSYEQYF

V: TRBV20-1
D: -
length: 15
size: -
J: TRBJ2-3
DNA: TGCAGTGCTAGAGAGCAGACTGCCCCCACAGATACGCAGTATTTT
CDR3: CSAREQTAPTDTQYF

V: TRBV12-5
D: -
length: 15
size: few
J: TRBJ2-3
DNA: TGTGCTAGTGGGGTCTTGTCCGCCGGCCCAGATACGCAGTATTTT
CDR3: CASGVLSAGPDTQYF

V: TRBV6-1
D: -
length: 16
size: few
J: TRBJ1-6
DNA: TGTGCCGGAGCATACCGGGACGGCGGGTCTAATTCACCCCTCCACTTT
CDR3: CAGAYRDGGSNSPLHF

V: TRBV19
D: -
length: 15
size: many
J: TRBJ2-1
DNA: TGTGCCAGTAGTATAGGCGGCAGGGACTACAATGAGCAGTTCTTC
CDR3: CASSIGGRDYNEQFF

V: TRBV9
D: -
length: 15
size: few
J: TRBJ2-2
DNA: TGTGCCAGCAGCGTAGGGGAGGGGGCTTACGGGGAGCTGTTTTTT
CDR3: CASSVGEGAYGELFF

V: TRBV12-3/TRBV12-4
D: TRBD1
length: 14
size: few
J: TRBJ2-2
DNA: TGTGCCATTACCGGGACAGGGGGTTTTGGGGAGCTGTTTTTT
CDR3: CAITGTGGFGELFF

V: TRBV5-1
D: -
length: 16
size: many
J: TRBJ2-1
DNA: TGCGCCAGCAGCTTGGAGCAGGCCGCTAGATCCAATGAGCAGTTCTTC
CDR3: CASSLEQAARSNEQFF

V: TRBV18
D: -
length: 14
size: many
J: TRBJ1-1
DNA: TGTGCCAGCTCACCACCGGGGGAGAACACTGAAGCTTTCTTT
CDR3: CASSPPGENTEAFF

V: TRBV12-3/TRBV12-4
D: -
length: 17
size: -
J: TRBJ2-3
DNA: TGTGCCAGCAGTCCGGGGGAAGTGGGGAGTAGCACAGATACGCAGTATTTT
CDR3: CASSPGEVGSSTDTQYF

V: TRBV19
D: TRBD1
length: 15
size: -
J: TRBJ2-3
DNA: TGTGCCAGTATGGCCCTTGGGACAGGGTCAGATACGCAGTATTTT
CDR3: CASMALGTGSDTQYF

V: TRBV12-3/TRBV12-4
D: TRBD2
length: 15
size: -
J: TRBJ2-5
DNA: TGTGCCAGCAGTTGGGGGCGGGGGGTTGGGGAGACCCAGTACTTC
CDR3: CASSWGRGVGETQYF

V: TRBV12-3/TRBV12-4
D: -
length: 13
size: -
J: TRBJ2-3
DNA: TGTGCCCGCAGTTTTGTTGCCACAGATACGCAGTATTTT
CDR3: CARSFVATDTQYF

V: TRBV6-1
D: -
length: 12
size: -
J: TRBJ1-6
DNA: TGTGCCAGCAGGGTAGTTTACTCACCCCTCCACTTT
CDR3: CASRVVYSPLHF

V: TRBV11-2
D: -
length: 16
size: many
J: TRBJ2-2
DNA: TGTGCCAGCAGCCCCGTCGGGACACTGAACACCGGGGAGCTGTTTTTT
CDR3: CASSPVGTLNTGELFF

V: TRBV5-5
D: -
length: 14
size: many
J: TRBJ1-1
DNA: TGTGCCAGCAGCTTGGCCCCCCAGAACACTGAAGCTTTCTTT
CDR3: CASSLAPQNTEAFF

V: TRBV20-1
D: -
length: 14
size: few
J: TRBJ1-2
DNA: TGCAGTGCTTCCTCGAGCCTTGGGCCGGCCGGCTACACCTTC
CDR3: CSASSSLGPAGYTF

V: TRBV5-1
D: TRBD2
length: 15
size: few
J: TRBJ2-1
DNA: TGCGCCAGCAGCACTATAGCGGGAGGTTTGAATGAGCAGTTCTTC
CDR3: CASSTIAGGLNEQFF

V: TRBV6-1
D: TRBD2
length: 19
size: -
J: TRBJ2-1
DNA: TGTGCCAGCAGTGAACCGCGGCGGGGGGGCCTGTCATCCTACAATGAGCAGTTCTTC
CDR3: CASSEPRRGGLSSYNEQFF

V: TRBV3-1
D: -
length: 15
size: -
J: TRBJ1-5
DNA: TGTGCCAGCAGCCAAGGAGCGGCATACAATCAGCCCCAGCATTTT
CDR3: CASSQGAAYNQPQHF

V: TRBV6-1
D: TRBD1
length: 15
size: -
J: TRBJ2-5
DNA: TGTGCCAGCAGTGATCGCAGGGGGCAGGGAGAGACCCAGTACTTC
CDR3: CASSDRRGQGETQYF

V: TRBV27
D: -
length: 16
size: -
J: TRBJ1-2
DNA: TGTGCCAGCTCCAAAGCAGGGACTGATGCTAACTATGGCTACACCTTC
CDR3: CASSKAGTDANYGYTF

V: TRBV24-1
D: TRBD2
length: 15
size: many
J: TRBJ2-1
DNA: TGTGCCACCGGGGAAGCGGGGGCACCATACAATGAGCAGTTCTTC
CDR3: CATGEAGAPYNEQFF

V: TRBV20-1
D: -
length: 15
size: many
J: TRBJ1-2
DNA: TGCAGTGCTACCTCCGGCGGGACGATAGGCTATGGCTACACCTTC
CDR3: CSATSGGTIGYGYTF

V: TRBV5-1
D: TRBD2
length: 15
size: many
J: TRBJ2-1
DNA: TGCGCCAGCAGCCCTCTAGCGGGCCAAGGGAATGAGCAGTTCTTC
CDR3: CASSPLAGQGNEQFF

V: TRBV3-1
D: -
length: 17
size: -
J: TRBJ2-1
DNA: TGTGCCAGCAGCCAAAAAGGGTGGCAGGGGGGCCACAATGAGCAGTTCTTC
CDR3: CASSQKGWQGGHNEQFF

V: TRBV3-1
D: -
length: 15
size: few
J: TRBJ2-7
DNA: TGTGCCAGCAGCCGGGGATACGACGGCGGGCAAGGGCAGTACTTC
CDR3: CASSRGYDGGQGQYF

V: TRBV28
D: TRBD2
length: 15
size: -
J: TRBJ2-1
DNA: TGTGCCAGCAGTTTGGCGACTAGCGGGTCCAATGAGCAGTTCTTC
CDR3: CASSLATSGSNEQFF

V: TRBV7-8
D: TRBD1
length: 16
size: many
J: TRBJ1-2
DNA: TGTGCCAGCAGCTTCGAGGACAGGGGGTTTCGGTATGGCTACACCTTC
CDR3: CASSFEDRGFRYGYTF

V: TRBV30
D: -
length: 13
size: many
J: TRBJ1-2
DNA: TGTGCCTGGAGTGTACTGGCAGGGAGGGGCTACACCTTC
CDR3: CAWSVLAGRGYTF

V: TRBV14
D: -
length: 13
size: -
J: TRBJ2-1
DNA: TGTGCCAGCAGCCTGCCGGGCGCCGACACGGCGTTCTTC
CDR3: CASSLPGADTAFF

V: TRBV30
D: TRBD2
length: 18
size: -
J: TRBJ2-1
DNA: TGTGCCTGGAGTGTTTTCTATGTTGGCGGGAGGTTTTCGTATGAGCAGTTCTTC
CDR3: CAWSVFYVGGRFSYEQFF

V: TRBV6-6
D: -
length: 16
size: many
J: TRBJ2-5
DNA: TGTGCCAGCAGTTACTCCGCCCTTGCGAGACAAGAGACCCAGTACTTC
CDR3: CASSYSALARQETQYF

V: TRBV20-1
D: -
length: 16
size: few
J: TRBJ1-5
DNA: TGCAGTGCCAGCAACCAGGGGCGCAATATCAATCAGCCCCAGCATTTT
CDR3: CSASNQGRNINQPQHF

V: TRBV5-6
D: -
length: 12
size: many
J: TRBJ2-1
DNA: TGTGCCAGCAGCTTGAGTGTCGGTGAGCAGTTCTTC
CDR3: CASSLSVGEQFF

V: TRBV19
D: TRBD1
length: 15
size: -
J: TRBJ1-1
DNA: TGTGCCAGTAGTACGGGCACAGGGGTGGGGACTGAAGCTTTCTTT
CDR3: CASSTGTGVGTEAFF